The following is a T cell receptor (beta chain) sequence with its context. Its antigen is not identified. This CDR3 contains 15 residues. Trimming cost V 0 bases and J 1 base; bases outside gene matches: 2. Germline values: CDR1 MNHEY, CDR2 SVGAGI. The record originates from a study of cytomegalovirus exposure and HLA in healthy donors. Study-wide points: Later analysis demonstrated an association between a missense DCLRE1C variant and TCR beta V- and J-gene trimming.

The study sampled nominally healthy donors, though unrecorded immune exposures were likely. The PCR contained 60 Vbeta and 13 Jbeta primers. Assay used: immunoSEQ multiplex PCR; TCRdb lists only in-frame clones, some missing. The repertoire has 150,000 to 200,000 clones, roughly 78% of them found once; the top ten carry about 13%. Specimen: PBMCs. The source of this sequence is a woman aged 45-59 years in good health and CMV-seropositive. The J gene is TRBJ2-5, the V gene TRBV6-5, with 7 positions matching TRBD1. CDR3 sequence reads: CASSYSRQGQETQYF. CDR3 sequence (DNA): TGTGCCAGCAGTTACTCAAGACAGGGCCAAGAGACCCAGTACTTC.